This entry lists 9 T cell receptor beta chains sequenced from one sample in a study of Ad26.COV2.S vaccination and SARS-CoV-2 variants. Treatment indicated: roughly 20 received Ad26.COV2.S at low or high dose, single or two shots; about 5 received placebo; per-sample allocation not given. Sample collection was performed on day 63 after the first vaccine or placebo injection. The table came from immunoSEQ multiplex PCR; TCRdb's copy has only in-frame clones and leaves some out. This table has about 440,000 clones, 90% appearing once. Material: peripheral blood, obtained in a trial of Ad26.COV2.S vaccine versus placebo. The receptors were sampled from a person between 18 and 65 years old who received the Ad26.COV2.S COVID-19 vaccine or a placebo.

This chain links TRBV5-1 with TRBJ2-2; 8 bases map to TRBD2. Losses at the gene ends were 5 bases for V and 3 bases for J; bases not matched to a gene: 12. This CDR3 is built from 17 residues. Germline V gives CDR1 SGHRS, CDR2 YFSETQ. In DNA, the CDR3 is TGCGCCAGCAGAGGACTCTCCAGCGGGAGTGACACCGGGGAGCTGTTTTTT. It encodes CASRGLSSGSDTGELFF.

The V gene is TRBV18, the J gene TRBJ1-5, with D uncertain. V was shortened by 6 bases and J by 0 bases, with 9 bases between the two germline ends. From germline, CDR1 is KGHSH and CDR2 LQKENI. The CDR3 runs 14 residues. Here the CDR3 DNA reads TGTGCCAGCTCGGATCAGAATAGCAATCAGCCCCAGCATTTT. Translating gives CASSDQNSNQPQHF.

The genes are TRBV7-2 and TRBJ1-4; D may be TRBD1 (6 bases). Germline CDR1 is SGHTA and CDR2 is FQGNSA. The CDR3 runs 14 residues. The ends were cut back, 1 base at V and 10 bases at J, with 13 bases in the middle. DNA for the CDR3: TGTGCCAGCAGCTTAGATACCAGGGGCGGAAAACTGTTTTTT. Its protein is CASSLDTRGGKLFF.

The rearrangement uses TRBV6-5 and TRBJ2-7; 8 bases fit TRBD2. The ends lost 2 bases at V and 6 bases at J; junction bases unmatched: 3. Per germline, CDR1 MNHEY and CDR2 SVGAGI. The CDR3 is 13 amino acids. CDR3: CASSYNRGGEQYF. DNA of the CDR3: TGTGCCAGCAGTTACAATCGGGGGGGCGAGCAGTACTTC.

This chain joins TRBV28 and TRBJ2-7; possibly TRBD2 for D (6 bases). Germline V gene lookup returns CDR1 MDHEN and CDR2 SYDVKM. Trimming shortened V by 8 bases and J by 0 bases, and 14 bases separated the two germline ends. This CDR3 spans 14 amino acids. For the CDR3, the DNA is TGTGCCAGCTTCCTTAGCGGACGCTCCTACGAGCAGTACTTC. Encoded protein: CASFLSGRSYEQYF.

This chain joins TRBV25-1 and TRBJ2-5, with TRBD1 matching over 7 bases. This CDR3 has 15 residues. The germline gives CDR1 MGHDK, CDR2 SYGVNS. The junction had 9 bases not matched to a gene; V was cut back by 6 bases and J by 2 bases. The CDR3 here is CASRADRFGQETQYF. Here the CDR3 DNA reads TGTGCCAGCAGGGCGGACAGGTTTGGTCAAGAGACCCAGTACTTC.

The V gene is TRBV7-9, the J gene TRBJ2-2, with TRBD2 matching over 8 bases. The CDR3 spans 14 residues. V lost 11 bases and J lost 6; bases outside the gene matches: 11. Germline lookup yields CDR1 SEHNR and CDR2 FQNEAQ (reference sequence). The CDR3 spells CAGIAGYGSGELFF. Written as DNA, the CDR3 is TGTGCCGGAATAGCGGGATATGGTTCCGGGGAGCTGTTTTTT.

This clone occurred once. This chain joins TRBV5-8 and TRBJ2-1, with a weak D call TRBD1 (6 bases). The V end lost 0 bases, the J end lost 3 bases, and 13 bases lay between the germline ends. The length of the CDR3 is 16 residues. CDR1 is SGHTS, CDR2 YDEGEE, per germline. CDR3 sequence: CASSLVSARGYNEQFF. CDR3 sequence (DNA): TGTGCCAGCAGCTTGGTTTCGGCCAGGGGCTACAATGAGCAGTTCTTC.

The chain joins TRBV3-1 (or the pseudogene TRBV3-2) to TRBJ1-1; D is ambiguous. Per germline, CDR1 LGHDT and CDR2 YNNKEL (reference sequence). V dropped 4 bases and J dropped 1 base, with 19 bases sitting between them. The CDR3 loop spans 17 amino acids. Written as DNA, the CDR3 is TGTGCCAGCAGCCGCCAAGATCGGCCGGGAGGGAACACTGAAGCTTTCTTT. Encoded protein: CASSRQDRPGGNTEAFF.